A selection of T cell receptor beta chains follows, all from one sample in a study of cytomegalovirus exposure and HLA in healthy donors. Libraries were prepared by immunoSEQ multiplex PCR; TCRdb keeps only in-frame clonotypes and omits some of them. This table holds around 130,000 clones, about three quarters found once. The sample comprised PBMCs. The receptors derive from a woman younger than 35 in good health and CMV-seronegative. Each CDR3 is given with its conserved first and last residue. The D gene is left open where the match is weak. The size entry is marked missing in some rows and otherwise reads once, few, many or a size class.

CDR3 length	J gene	clone size	D gene	V gene	CDR3 DNA	CDR3 protein
17	TRBJ2-2	.	TRBD1	TRBV6-4	TGTGCCAGCAGTCCGGACACTCCGGGACAGGGCACCGGGGAGCTGTTTTTT	CASSPDTPGQGTGELFF
16	TRBJ2-7	few	TRBD2	TRBV19	TGTGCCAGTAGTAATGGGGAGCTAGCGGGAAGGAACGAGCAGTACTTC	CASSNGELAGRNEQYF
14	TRBJ1-2	.	.	TRBV5-1	TGCGCCAGCACTGACCCGAGGCTGGAATATGGCTACACCTTC	CASTDPRLEYGYTF
13	TRBJ2-2	.	.	TRBV6-5	TGTGCCAGCAGTATGACAGGCACCGGGGAGCTGTTTTTT	CASSMTGTGELFF
14	TRBJ2-2	.	TRBD2	TRBV5-6	TGTGCCAGCAGCTCCGGGACTAGCACCGGGGAGCTGTTTTTT	CASSSGTSTGELFF
15	TRBJ2-7	few	TRBD2	TRBV6-4	TGTGCCAGCAGTGAACTAGCGGGAGCCTCGTACGAGCAGTACTTC	CASSELAGASYEQYF
14	TRBJ2-7	.	.	TRBV5-1	TGCGCCAGCAGCTTGGAGGCGGGCGGGTACGAGCAGTACTTC	CASSLEAGGYEQYF
16	TRBJ2-5	.	.	TRBV5-1	TGCGCCAGCAGCTTGGCCCCGGCGGCCTCCGAAGAGACCCAGTACTTC	CASSLAPAASEETQYF
14	TRBJ1-5	.	.	TRBV5-6	TGTGCCAGCAGCTTGGGGGCGGGTGACCAGCCCCAGCATTTT	CASSLGAGDQPQHF
14	TRBJ2-7	.	.	TRBV19	TGTGCCTCTTCTCCGGCTAGCGAGTACGACGAGCAGTACTTC	CASSPASEYDEQYF
13	TRBJ2-2	.	TRBD2	TRBV30	TGTGCCTGGAGTGTACGGGGGGGCGGGGAGCTGTTTTTT	CAWSVRGGGELFF
13	TRBJ2-1	.	TRBD2	TRBV29-1	TGCAGCGGACGGGGACTAGCGGACAATGAGCAGTTCTTC	CSGRGLADNEQFF
15	TRBJ1-3	.	.	TRBV30	TGTGCCTGGAAGGGGCGCAGGGTCTCTGGAAACACCATATATTTT	CAWKGRRVSGNTIYF
18	TRBJ2-6	.	.	TRBV12-5	TGTGCTAGTGGTATAGGACATGGACCTTTCTCTGGGGCCAACGTCCTGACTTTC	CASGIGHGPFSGANVLTF
15	TRBJ1-1	.	TRBD1	TRBV5-1	TGCGCCAGCAGCTTTTCGACAGGGGCCCACACTGAAGCTTTCTTT	CASSFSTGAHTEAFF
17	TRBJ2-1	.	TRBD2	TRBV7-9	TGTGCCAGCAGCTTAGTGAGCGGGAAGACCGCCTACAATGAGCAGTTCTTC	CASSLVSGKTAYNEQFF
12	TRBJ2-7	.	TRBD1	TRBV6-5	TGTGCCAGCAGCCCGGACAGGGCCGAGCAGTACTTC	CASSPDRAEQYF
13	TRBJ2-3	.	.	TRBV25-1	TGTGCCAGCAGTGAATATTCCGGTGATACGCAGTATTTT	CASSEYSGDTQYF
14	TRBJ2-7	.	TRBD1	TRBV6-6	TGTGCCAGCAGTTACGTGACAGGGAGCTACGAGCAGTACTTC	CASSYVTGSYEQYF
12	TRBJ1-1	once	.	TRBV10-1	TGCGCCAGCGGAGGATCAGGGGCTGAAGCTTTCTTT	CASGGSGAEAFF
13	TRBJ2-7	.	TRBD2	TRBV7-9	TGTGCCAGCAGCTTCAAGCGGGAGGACGAGCAGTACTTC	CASSFKREDEQYF
14	TRBJ1-1	.	.	TRBV6-5	TGTGCCAGCAGTTGGGCGGGACCTGGAACTGAAGCTTTCTTT	CASSWAGPGTEAFF
15	TRBJ2-1	.	TRBD2	TRBV7-2	TGTGCCAGCAGCCCGCAAAGAGTAGCGGGAAATGAGCAGTTCTTC	CASSPQRVAGNEQFF
14	TRBJ1-1	.	TRBD1	TRBV7-9	TGTGCCAGCAGCCCACAGGGGTACAACACTGAAGCTTTCTTT	CASSPQGYNTEAFF
14	TRBJ2-5	.	TRBD2	TRBV2	TGTGCCAGCAGGGGACTAGCGGGAGAAGAGACCCAGTACTTC	CASRGLAGEETQYF
13	TRBJ1-4	.	.	TRBV15	TGTGCCACCAGCAGAGATGATAGTGAAAAACTGTTTTTT	CATSRDDSEKLFF
15	TRBJ2-7	.	TRBD2	TRBV5-1	TGCGCCAGCAGCTTGGCGGCTAGCGGGAGGGGGGAGCAGTACTTC	CASSLAASGRGEQYF
14	TRBJ2-1	.	TRBD2	TRBV7-2	TGTGCCAGCAGCCCCGAGGGACTAGCGGGGGATCAGTTCTTC	CASSPEGLAGDQFF
13	TRBJ1-5	once	.	TRBV6-5	TGTGCCAGCAGTTGGCAGGGGAATCAGCCCCAGCATTTT	CASSWQGNQPQHF
17	TRBJ1-3	.	TRBD1	TRBV7-9	TGTGCCAGCAGCGTATGGGACAGGATTCTCTCTGGAAACACCATATATTTT	CASSVWDRILSGNTIYF
16	TRBJ2-2	.	TRBD2	TRBV19	TGTGCCAGTAGTCCAAGGGGACTAGCGGGAGCTGGGGAGCTGTTTTTT	CASSPRGLAGAGELFF
14	TRBJ2-2	.	.	TRBV25-1	TGTGCCAGCAGTGAATGGAGAAACACCGGGGAGCTGTTTTTT	CASSEWRNTGELFF
14	TRBJ1-1	.	.	TRBV6-1	TGTGCCAGCAGTGACCAGGGTCCGACGACTGAAGCTTTCTTT	CASSDQGPTTEAFF
17	TRBJ2-3	once	TRBD2	TRBV28	TGTGCCAGCAGGACCGTCGCCGAGCGGGAGGGCACAGATACGCAGTATTTT	CASRTVAEREGTDTQYF
16	TRBJ1-1	.	.	TRBV19	TGTGCCAGTAGTAGGCGAGGGAGTTCTAGGAACACTGAAGCTTTCTTT	CASSRRGSSRNTEAFF
12	TRBJ2-7	once	TRBD1	TRBV29-1	TGCAGCGCTGGGACAGGGCAGGACGAGCAGTACTTC	CSAGTGQDEQYF
16	TRBJ1-1	.	TRBD1	TRBV14	TGTGCCAGCAGCCAATTGGGACAGGGGTTCGGCACTGAAGCTTTCTTT	CASSQLGQGFGTEAFF
12	TRBJ2-7	.	.	TRBV13	TGTGCCAGCAGCTTAGACGGCTACGAGCAGTACTTC	CASSLDGYEQYF
16	TRBJ2-1	.	TRBD1	TRBV7-8	TGTGCCAGCCGACAGGGGGAGGCTTGGGTCGCCAATGAGCAGTTCTTC	CASRQGEAWVANEQFF
13	TRBJ2-3	.	.	TRBV5-6	TGTGCCAGCAGCCTCGGACTCCCCAATACGCAGTATTTT	CASSLGLPNTQYF
15	TRBJ1-1	once	TRBD1	TRBV19	TGTGCCAGTAGTATAGCTGGGACAGGGTGGACTGAAGCTTTCTTT	CASSIAGTGWTEAFF
14	TRBJ2-1	few	TRBD2	TRBV2	TGTGCCAGCAGGGCGCTAGCGGGAGTGCAGGAGCAGTTCTTC	CASRALAGVQEQFF
15	TRBJ2-1	.	TRBD2	TRBV5-4	TGTGCCAGCACCCGGGGGGGCGGGCCTTATCATGAGCAGTTCTTC	CASTRGGGPYHEQFF
16	TRBJ2-1	.	TRBD2	TRBV10-1	TGCGCCAGCAGTGGGACTAGCGGCGCCCCTAACAATGAGCAGTTCTTC	CASSGTSGAPNNEQFF
15	TRBJ2-1	.	.	TRBV14	TGTGCCAGCAGCCAAGAGCGGGCTGTTTACAATGAGCAGTTCTTC	CASSQERAVYNEQFF
17	TRBJ1-3	.	.	TRBV15	TGTGCCACCAGCAGAGATTACAACGGGCAGGGTACGGACACCATATATTTT	CATSRDYNGQGTDTIYF
13	TRBJ2-5	few	TRBD2	TRBV30	TGTGCCTGGGCTAGCGGGAGGATAGAGACCCAGTACTTC	CAWASGRIETQYF
17	TRBJ2-1	.	TRBD2	TRBV5-1	TGCGCCAGCAGCTTGGAGGGTACTAGCGGGGGTCCCAATGAGCAGTTCTTC	CASSLEGTSGGPNEQFF
16	TRBJ2-5	.	.	TRBV7-9	TGTGCCAGCAGCCATGGTCAGGGAGGATTCGGGGAGACCCAGTACTTC	CASSHGQGGFGETQYF
16	TRBJ2-1	.	TRBD2	TRBV10-3	TGTGCCATCAGGGGGGGGGAGCGGAGCTCCTACAATGAGCAGTTCTTC	CAIRGGERSSYNEQFF
18	TRBJ2-1	.	.	TRBV25-1	TGTGCCAGCAGTTCTCACCCCCTCCCGGGACTCCTTTTGAATGAGCAGTTCTTC	CASSSHPLPGLLLNEQFF
14	TRBJ1-5	.	TRBD1	TRBV7-8	TGTGCCAGCAGCCCAAACAGGGGAGGCCAGCCCCAGCATTTT	CASSPNRGGQPQHF
16	TRBJ1-1	once	.	TRBV19	TGTGCCAGTAGTATAATCGGGCGGGGCCGGGACACTGAAGCTTTCTTT	CASSIIGRGRDTEAFF
10	TRBJ1-2	.	.	TRBV6-1	TGTGCCAGCAGTCACCGGGGCTACACCTTC	CASSHRGYTF
14	TRBJ2-2	.	.	TRBV19	TGTGCCAGTAGTGTAGAGGGGCCCACCGGGGAGCTGTTTTTT	CASSVEGPTGELFF
15	TRBJ2-7	.	TRBD1	TRBV4-1	TGCGCCAGCAGCCAAGAGGGTCAGGGGGCCTACGAGCAGTACTTC	CASSQEGQGAYEQYF
13	TRBJ2-1	few	.	TRBV30	TGTGCCTGGAATCTAGGAACCTACAATGAGCAGTTCTTC	CAWNLGTYNEQFF
11	TRBJ2-3	.	.	TRBV11-2	TGTGCCAGCACCCTCGGAGATACGCAGTATTTT	CASTLGDTQYF
13	TRBJ2-5	.	TRBD1	TRBV7-9	TGTGCCAGCAGCAAACAGGGGCAGGAGACCCAGTACTTC	CASSKQGQETQYF